This T cell receptor beta chain was sequenced for a study of beta chain features in type 1 diabetes. Expressed TCRB transcripts got sequenced, as all isolated RNA was reverse transcribed. The assay was immunoSEQ multiplex PCR, and TCRdb's table has in-frame clones only and misses some. The sample has about 360,000 clones, roughly 12% seen once; the top ten hold roughly 0.017%. One heparinised blood draw, averaging roughly 120 mL, came from each donor. The study, taken as a whole, reports: The naive, central memory and Treg TCRB repertoires of patients appeared to be more similar to one another than those of healthy donors. Here, the possible influence of HLA type (on TCRB rearrangement) remained unresolved. In all four CD4+ subsets, TCRB CDR3 length was significantly, moderately reduced in type 1 diabetes.

As regards this clone: Its antigen is undetermined.

Trimming removed 1 base from V and 0 bases from J, with 7 bases in between. The CDR3 runs to 16 residues. Germline V lookup: CDR1 LNHDA, CDR2 SQIVND (reference sequence). The sample comprised naive CD4+ T cells from blood. This chain links TRBV19 with TRBJ2-6; tentative D call: TRBD2 (5 bases). This sequence originates from a man younger than 30 in good health. The CDR3 region has the DNA TGTGCCAGTAGTATAGCTGGGAGCTCTGGGGCCAACGTCCTGACTTTC. The encoded protein is CASSIAGSSGANVLTF.